This TCR beta chain derives from a study of blood T cell repertoires in COVID-19. The sample holds a few counts of this clone. V shed 2 bases and J 3 bases; nucleotides not matched to a gene: 1. CDR3 length: 13 amino acids. Germline V CDR1 and CDR2: SGHRS, YFSETQ. The authors' processing: Estimation of nucleated cell counts was performed using reference gene primer amplification. The assay was immunoSEQ multiplex PCR, and TCRdb's table has in-frame clones only and misses some. That table supplies the V and J calls and clone size; D and trimming were determined from the DNA. The table has 45,000 to 55,000 clones, 89% seen once.

The specimen sequenced was peripheral blood. The chain carries TRBV5-1 and TRBJ2-5; TRBD2 matches at 7 bases. This sequence originates from a woman aged 80 or over with acute or convalescent COVID-19. The chain's CDR3 is CASSFAGEETQYF. The CDR3 nucleotides are TGCGCCAGCAGCTTTGCGGGAGAAGAGACCCAGTACTTC.